The next 2 T cell receptor beta chains were all read from a single sample in a study of T cells expressing NK-cell markers. TCRdb derives one entry per CDR3 protein from the 5' RACE reads, leaving out DNA. Here the sample table reports 150,000 to 170,000 distinct CDR3 sequences. The sample comprised blood T cells: a sorted CD56 or NKG2C T cell subset, CD4+ or CD8+ T cells, or bulk PBMC T cells (not recorded which). The receptors were sampled from a woman between 45 and 60 years old in good health.

The V gene is TRBV15, the J gene TRBJ1-1; with no DNA, the TCRdb D assignment of TRBD1 cannot be verified. CDR3 length: 13 residues. The germline gives CDR1 LNHNV, CDR2 YYDKDF (reference sequence). The CDR3 sequence: CATSRDPGTEAFF.

This chain joins TRBV4-1 and TRBJ2-1; TCRdb designates TRBD2, a call that cannot be tested without DNA. Germline V gene sequence: CDR1 MGHRA, CDR2 YSYEKL. CDR3 length equals 14 residues. CDR3 sequence reads: CASSSTSDYNEQFF.